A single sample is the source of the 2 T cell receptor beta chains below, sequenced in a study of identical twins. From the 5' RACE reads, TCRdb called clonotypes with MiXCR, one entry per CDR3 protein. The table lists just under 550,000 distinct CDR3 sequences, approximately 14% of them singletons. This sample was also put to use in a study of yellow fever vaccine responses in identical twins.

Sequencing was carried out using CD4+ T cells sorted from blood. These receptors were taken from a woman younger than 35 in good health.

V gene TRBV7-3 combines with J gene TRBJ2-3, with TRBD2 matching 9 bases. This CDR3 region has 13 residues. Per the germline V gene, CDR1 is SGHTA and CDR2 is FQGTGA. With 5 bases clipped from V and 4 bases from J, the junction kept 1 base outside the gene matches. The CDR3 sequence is CASSRTSADTQYF. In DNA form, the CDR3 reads TGTGCCAGCAGCCGGACTAGCGCAGATACGCAGTATTTT.

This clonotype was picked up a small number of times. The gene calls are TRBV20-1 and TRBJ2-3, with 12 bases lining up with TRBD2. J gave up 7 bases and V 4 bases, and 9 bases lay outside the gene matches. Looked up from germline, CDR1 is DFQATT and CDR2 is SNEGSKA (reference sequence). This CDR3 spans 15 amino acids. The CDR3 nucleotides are TGCAGTGCTACCCAACTAGCGGGAGGCACGAATACGCAGTATTTT. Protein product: CSATQLAGGTNTQYF.